This T cell receptor beta chain originates from a study of shared clonotypes between healthy human individuals. This CDR3 region has 15 residues. Germline values: CDR1 MDHEN, CDR2 SYDVKM. Unmatched junction bases numbered 7, after V lost 6 bases and J lost 7 bases. The assay used deep level. Some clones are missing from TCRdb's copy, which holds only in-frame ones; the method was immunoSEQ multiplex PCR. The sample consists of 2 million to 2.5 million clones, more than 80% of them appearing once. Notes on the study in general: Sharing of clonotypes among donors was expected to vary with sequencing depth. What naive subsets generally showed was a larger estimated richness than memory subsets showed.

The table lists this clone with a few counts. Antigen: not known. The receptor was derived from a man younger than 35 in good health. Some clones in this sample may be carry-over from other donors' samples. The V and J genes are TRBV28 and TRBJ1-4; 11 nucleotides agree with TRBD1. Sequenced material: naive CD4+ T cells from PBMCs. Subset meaning: CD45RA+ positively selected. The CDR3: CASRYRDRGSEKLFF. The CDR3, as DNA: TGTGCCAGCAGGTACCGGGACAGGGGGAGTGAAAAACTGTTTTTT. Filled out from reference TRBV28 and TRBJ1-4, the complete variable domain reads DVKVTQSSRYLVKRTGEKVFLECVQDMDHENMFWYRQDPGLGLRLIYFSYDVKMKEKGDIPEGYSVSREKKERFSLILESASTNQTSMYLCASRYRDRGSEKLFFGSGTQLSVL.